This TCR beta chain was captured in a study of tumour-infiltrating T cells in Burkitt lymphoma (dated by TCRdb to 2018 to 2021). Concerning the study at large: Clinical outcome was correlated with TCR repertoire data, and overall and progression-free survival were found to be predicted by productive clonality independently of established prognosticators, including age at diagnosis.

From its cysteine to its phenylalanine, the CDR3 spans 12 amino acids. The entry retains the CDR3 DNA only, 36 bases that are in frame from base 1. The germline V gene (reference sequence) sets CDR1 to WNHNN and CDR2 to SYGVQD. Trimming removed 4 bases from V and 2 bases from J, leaving 4 bases between the germline ends. Library preparation employed the immunoSEQ multiplex PCR assay. TCRdb limited this immuneACCESS table to in-frame rearrangements with V and J called. A share of clones is missing; checked studies link under half to unresolved V genes, and the rest is unexplained. This sample is represented by 4,500 to 6,000 clones; under 13% of them were singletons. The ten largest clones take up roughly 2.3% of the sample. This clone appeared a few times. What antigen it recognizes has not been identified. The input lacks base qualities; no much larger clone sits a single base away.

The sequence links TRBV10-1 to TRBJ2-3, with the D gene not clear enough to name. Sequenced: tumor tissue. The source of this sequence is a human donor with diffuse large B-cell lymphoma. The DNA sequence is TGCGCCAGCAGTGGACCCACAGATACGCAGTATTTT. This is translated as CASSGPTDTQYF.